Only a few counts were recorded for the clone carrying this T cell receptor (beta chain). This could be a read error, since a much larger clone is one nucleotide away. With the read ending 3 residues before the CDR3 end, the germline J gene is used to fill in that end. The CDR3 runs 14 residues. The data were taken from a study of T cell clonality in common variable immunodeficiency. Only in-frame clones appear in the TCRdb table, and some are missing; sequencing was by immunoSEQ multiplex PCR. Altogether under 35,000 clones were found in the sample, and no singletons occur. This chain uses TRBV23-1 with TRBJ2-3, with a tentative D call TRBD1 (6 bases). TRBV23-1 is designated an ORF whose function remains uncertain. Material for sequencing was peripheral blood mononuclear cells. This receptor was obtained from a person between 18 and 75 years old in good health. The CDR3 sequence: CASSQPGVNQPQYF. CDR3 bases read: TGCGCCAGCAGTCAACCAGGGGTAAATCAGCCG.